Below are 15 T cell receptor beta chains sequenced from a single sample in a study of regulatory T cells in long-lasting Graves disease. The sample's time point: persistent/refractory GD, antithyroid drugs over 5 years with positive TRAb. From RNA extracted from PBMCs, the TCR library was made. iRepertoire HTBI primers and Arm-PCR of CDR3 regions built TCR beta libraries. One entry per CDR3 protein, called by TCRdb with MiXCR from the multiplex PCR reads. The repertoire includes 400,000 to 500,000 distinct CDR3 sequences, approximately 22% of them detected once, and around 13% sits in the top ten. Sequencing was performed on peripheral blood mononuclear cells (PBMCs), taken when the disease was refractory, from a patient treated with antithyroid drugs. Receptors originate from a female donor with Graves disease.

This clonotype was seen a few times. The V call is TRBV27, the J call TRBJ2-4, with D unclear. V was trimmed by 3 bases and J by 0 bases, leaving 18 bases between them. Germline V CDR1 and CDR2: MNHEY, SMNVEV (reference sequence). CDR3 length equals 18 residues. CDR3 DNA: TGTGCCAGCAGTTTCTATCCTACCGATCCTTTAGCCAAAAACATTCAGTACTTC. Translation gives CASSFYPTDPLAKNIQYF.

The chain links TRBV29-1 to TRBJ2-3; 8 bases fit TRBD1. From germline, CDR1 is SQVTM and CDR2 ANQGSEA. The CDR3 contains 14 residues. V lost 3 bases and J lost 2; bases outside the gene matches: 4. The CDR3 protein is CSVDGQGPTDTQYF. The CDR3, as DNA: TGCAGCGTTGATGGACAGGGCCCCACAGATACGCAGTATTTT.

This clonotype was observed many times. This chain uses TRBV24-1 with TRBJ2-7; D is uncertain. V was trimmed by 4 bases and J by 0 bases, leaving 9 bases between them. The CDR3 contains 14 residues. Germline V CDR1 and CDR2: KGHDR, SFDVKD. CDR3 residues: CATSEAASSYEQYF. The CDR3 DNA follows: TGTGCCACCAGTGAAGCAGCTTCCTCCTACGAGCAGTACTTC.

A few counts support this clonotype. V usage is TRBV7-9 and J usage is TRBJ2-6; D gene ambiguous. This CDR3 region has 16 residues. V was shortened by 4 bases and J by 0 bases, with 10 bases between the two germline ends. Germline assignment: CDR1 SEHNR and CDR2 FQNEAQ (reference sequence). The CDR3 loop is CASSSVYHSGANVLTF. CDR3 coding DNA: TGTGCCAGCAGCTCCGTCTATCACTCTGGGGCCAACGTCCTGACTTTC.

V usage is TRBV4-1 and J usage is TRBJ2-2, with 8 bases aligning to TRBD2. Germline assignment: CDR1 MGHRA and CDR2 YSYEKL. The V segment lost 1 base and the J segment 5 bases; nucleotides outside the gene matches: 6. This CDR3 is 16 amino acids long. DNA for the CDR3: TGCGCCAGCAGCCAAGTGCCAGCGGGGGCAACCGGGGAGCTGTTTTTT. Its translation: CASSQVPAGATGELFF.

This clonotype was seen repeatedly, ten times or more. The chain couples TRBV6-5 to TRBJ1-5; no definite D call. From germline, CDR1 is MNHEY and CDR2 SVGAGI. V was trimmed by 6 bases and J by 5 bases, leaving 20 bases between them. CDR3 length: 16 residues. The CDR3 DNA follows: TGTGCCAGCAGATACCTTACAGTGGAGACCGATCAGCCCCAGCATTTT. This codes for CASRYLTVETDQPQHF.

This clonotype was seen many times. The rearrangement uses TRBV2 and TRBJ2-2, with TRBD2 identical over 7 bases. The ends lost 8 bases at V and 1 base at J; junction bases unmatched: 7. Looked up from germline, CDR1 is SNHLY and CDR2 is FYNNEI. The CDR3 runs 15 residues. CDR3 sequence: CASSTGGGNTGELFF. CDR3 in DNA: TGTGCCAGCTCAACGGGGGGAGGGAACACCGGGGAGCTGTTTTTT.

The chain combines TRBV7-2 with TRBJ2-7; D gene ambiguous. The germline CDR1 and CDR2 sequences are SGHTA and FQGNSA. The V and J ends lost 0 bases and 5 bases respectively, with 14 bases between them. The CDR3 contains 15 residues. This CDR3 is CASSLANTRVHEQYF. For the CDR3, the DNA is TGTGCCAGCAGCTTAGCGAATACCCGGGTCCACGAGCAGTACTTC.

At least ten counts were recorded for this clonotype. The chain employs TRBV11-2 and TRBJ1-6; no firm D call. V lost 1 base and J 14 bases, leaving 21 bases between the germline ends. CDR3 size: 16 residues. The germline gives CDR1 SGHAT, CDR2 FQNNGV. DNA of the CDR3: TGTGCCAGCAGCTTAGCCTTTTTGGCCTCCCGAGATGCCCTCCACTTT. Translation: CASSLAFLASRDALHF.

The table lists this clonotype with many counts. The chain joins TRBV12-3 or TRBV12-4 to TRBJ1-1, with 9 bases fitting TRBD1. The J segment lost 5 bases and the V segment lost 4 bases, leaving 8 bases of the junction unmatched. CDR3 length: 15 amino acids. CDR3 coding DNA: TGTGCCAGCAGTTCCACCGGGACAGGGAGAACTGAAGCTTTCTTT. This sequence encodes CASSSTGTGRTEAFF.

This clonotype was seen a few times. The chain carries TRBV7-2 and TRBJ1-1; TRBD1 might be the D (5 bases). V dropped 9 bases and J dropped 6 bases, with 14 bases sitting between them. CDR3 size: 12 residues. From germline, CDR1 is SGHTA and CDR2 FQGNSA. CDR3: CASTNRLSEAFF. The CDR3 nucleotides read TGTGCCAGTACTAACAGGTTATCTGAAGCTTTCTTT.

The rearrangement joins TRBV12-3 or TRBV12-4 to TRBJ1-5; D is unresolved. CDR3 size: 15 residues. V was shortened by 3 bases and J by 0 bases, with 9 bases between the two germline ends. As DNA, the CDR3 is TGTGCCAGCAGTTTGGGCACCCATAGCAATCAGCCCCAGCATTTT. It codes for CASSLGTHSNQPQHF.

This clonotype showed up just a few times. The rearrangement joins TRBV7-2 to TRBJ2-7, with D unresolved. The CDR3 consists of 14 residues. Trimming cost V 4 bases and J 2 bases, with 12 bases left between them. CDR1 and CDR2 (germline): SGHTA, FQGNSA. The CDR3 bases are TGTGCCAGCAGCTCTTCAGTCGCGGCCTACGAGCAGTACTTC. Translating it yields CASSSSVAAYEQYF. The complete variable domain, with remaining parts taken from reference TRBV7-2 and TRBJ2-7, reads GAGVSQSPSNKVTEKGKDVELRCDPISGHTALYWYRQSLGQGLEFLIYFQGNSAPDKSGLPSDRFSAERTGGSVSTLTIQRTQQEDSAVYLCASSSSVAAYEQYFGPGTRLTVT.

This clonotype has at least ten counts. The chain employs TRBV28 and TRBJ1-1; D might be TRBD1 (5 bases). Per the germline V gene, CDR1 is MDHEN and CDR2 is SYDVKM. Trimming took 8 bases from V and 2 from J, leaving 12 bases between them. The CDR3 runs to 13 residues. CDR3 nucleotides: TGTGCCAGCGCCTCGAGGGGAAACACTGAAGCTTTCTTT. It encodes CASASRGNTEAFF.

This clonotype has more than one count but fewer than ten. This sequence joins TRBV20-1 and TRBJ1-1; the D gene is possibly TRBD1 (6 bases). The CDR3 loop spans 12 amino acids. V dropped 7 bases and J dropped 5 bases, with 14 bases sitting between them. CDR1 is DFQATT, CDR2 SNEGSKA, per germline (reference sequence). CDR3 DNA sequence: TGCAGTGTGAGAGAGGGGGAGACTGAAGCTTTCTTT. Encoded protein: CSVREGETEAFF.